This T cell receptor (beta chain) was recovered during a study of T cell responses to AZD1222 COVID-19 vaccine. General study findings and limits: No day 14 peak samples; only post-peak repertoires were characterized. The span of vaccine-associated CD4 TCRs extended across spike, with dominance at 160-218 and 743-854.

Profiling relied on immunoSEQ multiplex PCR, and the TCRdb table lists in-frame clones only, not all of them. Of about 45,000 clones in the sample, approximately 90% were seen once. The V gene lost 4 bases and the J gene lost 5 bases, with 6 bases spanning the gap. Per the germline V gene, CDR1 is LNHDA and CDR2 is SQIVND (reference sequence). This CDR3 is 13 amino acids long. Comment on this clone: The target antigen is unknown.

This sequence originates from an adult who received the AZD1222 COVID-19 vaccine. J is TRBJ1-6 and V is TRBV19, with D uncertain. The sample here was peripheral blood, taken 28 days after the second AZD1222 dose. In nucleotides, the CDR3 is TGTGCCAGTAGTACAAAAAATAATTCACCCCTCCACTTT. This gives the protein CASSTKNNSPLHF.